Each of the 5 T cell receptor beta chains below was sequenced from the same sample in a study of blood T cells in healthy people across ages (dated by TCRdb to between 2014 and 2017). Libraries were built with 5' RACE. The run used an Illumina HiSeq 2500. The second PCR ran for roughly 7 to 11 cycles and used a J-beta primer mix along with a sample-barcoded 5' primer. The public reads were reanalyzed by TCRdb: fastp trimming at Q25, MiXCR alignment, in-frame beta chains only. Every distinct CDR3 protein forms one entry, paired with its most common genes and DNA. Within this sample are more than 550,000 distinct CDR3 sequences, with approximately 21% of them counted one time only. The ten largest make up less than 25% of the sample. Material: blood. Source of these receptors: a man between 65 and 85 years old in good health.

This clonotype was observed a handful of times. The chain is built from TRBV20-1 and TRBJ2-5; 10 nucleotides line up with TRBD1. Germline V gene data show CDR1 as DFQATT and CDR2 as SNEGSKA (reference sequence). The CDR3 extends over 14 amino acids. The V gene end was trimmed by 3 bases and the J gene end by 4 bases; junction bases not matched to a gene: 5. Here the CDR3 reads CSASQRQGAETQYF. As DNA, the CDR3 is TGCAGTGCTAGTCAAAGACAGGGGGCAGAGACCCAGTACTTC.

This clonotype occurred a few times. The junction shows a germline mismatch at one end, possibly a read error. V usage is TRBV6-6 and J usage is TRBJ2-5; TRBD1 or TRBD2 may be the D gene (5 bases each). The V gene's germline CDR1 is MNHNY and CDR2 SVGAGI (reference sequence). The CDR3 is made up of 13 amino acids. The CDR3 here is CASSWDLQGTQYF. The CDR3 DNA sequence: TGTGCCAGCAGTTGGGACCTCCAAGGGACCCAGTACTTC.

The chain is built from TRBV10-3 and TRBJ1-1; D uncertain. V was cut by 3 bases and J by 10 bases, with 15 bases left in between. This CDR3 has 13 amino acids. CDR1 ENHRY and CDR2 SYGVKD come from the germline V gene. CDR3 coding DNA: TGTGCCATCAGTGACGACAACCACCTGGGAGCTTTCTTT. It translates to CAISDDNHLGAFF.

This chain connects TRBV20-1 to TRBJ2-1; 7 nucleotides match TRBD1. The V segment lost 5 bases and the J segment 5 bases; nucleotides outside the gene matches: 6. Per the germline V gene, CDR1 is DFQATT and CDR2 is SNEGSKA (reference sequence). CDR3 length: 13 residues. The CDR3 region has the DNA TGCAGTGCTGATGGGACAGCCAACAATGAGCAGTTCTTC. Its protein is CSADGTANNEQFF.

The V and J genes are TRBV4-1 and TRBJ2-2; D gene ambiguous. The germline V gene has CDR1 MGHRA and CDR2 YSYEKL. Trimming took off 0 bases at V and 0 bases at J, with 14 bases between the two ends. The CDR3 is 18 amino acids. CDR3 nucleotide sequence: TGCGCCAGCAGCCAAGAAAGCAGGATTTTTACGAACACCGGGGAGCTGTTTTTT. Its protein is CASSQESRIFTNTGELFF.